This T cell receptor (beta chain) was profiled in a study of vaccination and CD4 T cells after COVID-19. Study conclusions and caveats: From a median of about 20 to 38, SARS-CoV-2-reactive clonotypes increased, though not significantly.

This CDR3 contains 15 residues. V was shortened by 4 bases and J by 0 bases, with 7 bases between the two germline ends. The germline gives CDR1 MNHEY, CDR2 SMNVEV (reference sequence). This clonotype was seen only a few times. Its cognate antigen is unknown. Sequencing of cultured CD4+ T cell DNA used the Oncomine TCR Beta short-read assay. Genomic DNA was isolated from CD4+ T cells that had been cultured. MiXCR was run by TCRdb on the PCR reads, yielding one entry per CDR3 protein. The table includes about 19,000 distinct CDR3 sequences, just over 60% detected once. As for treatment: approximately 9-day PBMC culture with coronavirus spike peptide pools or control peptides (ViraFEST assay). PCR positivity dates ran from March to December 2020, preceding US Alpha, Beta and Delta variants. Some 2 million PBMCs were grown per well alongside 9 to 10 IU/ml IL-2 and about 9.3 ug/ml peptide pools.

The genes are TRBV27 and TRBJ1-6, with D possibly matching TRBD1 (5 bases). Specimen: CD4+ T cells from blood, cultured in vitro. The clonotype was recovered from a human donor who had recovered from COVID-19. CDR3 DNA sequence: TGTGCCAGCAGTTACAGGAGCTCCTATAATTCACCCCTCCACTTT. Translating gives CASSYRSSYNSPLHF.